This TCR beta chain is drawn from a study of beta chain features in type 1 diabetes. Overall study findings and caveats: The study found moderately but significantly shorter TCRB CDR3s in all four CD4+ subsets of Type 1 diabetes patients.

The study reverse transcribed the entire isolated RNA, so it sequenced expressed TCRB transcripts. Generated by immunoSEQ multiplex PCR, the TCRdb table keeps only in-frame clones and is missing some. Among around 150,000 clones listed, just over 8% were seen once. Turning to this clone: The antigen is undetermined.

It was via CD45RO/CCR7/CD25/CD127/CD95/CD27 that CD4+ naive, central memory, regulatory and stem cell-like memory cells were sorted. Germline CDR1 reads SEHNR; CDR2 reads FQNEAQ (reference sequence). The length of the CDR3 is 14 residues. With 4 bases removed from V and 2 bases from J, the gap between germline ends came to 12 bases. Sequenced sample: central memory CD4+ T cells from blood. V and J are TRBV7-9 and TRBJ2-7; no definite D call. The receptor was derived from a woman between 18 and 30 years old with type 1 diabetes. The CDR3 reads CASSSPLSTYEQYF. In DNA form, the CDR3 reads TGTGCCAGCAGCTCCCCCTTGTCTACCTACGAGCAGTACTTC. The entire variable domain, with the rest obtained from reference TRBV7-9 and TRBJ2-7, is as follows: DTGVSQNPRHKITKRGQNVTFRCDPISEHNRLYWYRQTLGQGPEFLTYFQNEAQLEKSRLLSDRFSAERPKGSFSTLEIQRTEQGDSAMYLCASSSPLSTYEQYFGPGTRLTVT.